Below, 7 T cell receptor beta chains from the same sample are listed, as sequenced in a study of cytomegalovirus exposure and HLA in healthy donors. TCRdb's copy holds only in-frame clones and misses some; the assay was immunoSEQ multiplex PCR. Found here are roughly 190,000 clones, roughly 83% of them singletons; the top ten hold around 1.6%. Sample: PBMCs. The receptors here all came from a young woman in good health and CMV-seronegative.

This clone was counted a single time. The rearrangement joins TRBV4-2 to TRBJ2-5; 10 positions agree with TRBD1. The germline V gene encodes CDR1 LGHNA and CDR2 YNFKEQ. V dropped 1 base and J dropped 3; count of bases not matched to a gene: 2. The CDR3 is made up of 15 amino acids. CDR3: CASSQVGTGEETQYF. The CDR3 coding sequence is TGTGCCAGCAGCCAAGTGGGGACAGGGGAAGAGACCCAGTACTTC.

In the case of this clone: Other DNA variants within this sample encode the same CDR3. This rearrangement joins TRBV7-8 to TRBJ2-5; 8 nucleotides align to TRBD1. Losses at the gene ends were 0 bases for V and 2 bases for J; bases not matched to a gene: 5. Looked up from germline, CDR1 is SGHVS and CDR2 is FQNEAQ. The CDR3 consists of 16 residues. This CDR3 is CASSLAGTGRQETQYF. The CDR3 DNA is TGTGCCAGCAGCTTAGCGGGGACAGGCAGACAAGAGACCCAGTACTTC.

The chain links TRBV10-3 to TRBJ2-5, with 8 bases lining up with TRBD1. The CDR3 is made up of 13 amino acids. The V gene's germline CDR1 is ENHRY and CDR2 SYGVKD. V gave up 11 bases and J gave up 5 bases; unmatched junction bases: 10. DNA for the CDR3: TGTGCCGCTAGCTTGGACAGGGTGGAGACCCAGTACTTC. Translating it yields CAASLDRVETQYF.

This chain links TRBV19 with TRBJ2-1, with D perhaps TRBD1 (5 bases). Germline V gene sequence: CDR1 LNHDA, CDR2 SQIVND (reference sequence). The V end was cut by 5 bases, the J end by 0 bases, with 14 bases between. The CDR3 extends over 16 amino acids. CDR3 DNA: TGTGCCAGTAGTCCCCGCCCCACAGGCTCCTACAATGAGCAGTTCTTC. It translates to CASSPRPTGSYNEQFF.

The rearrangement links TRBV6-5 to TRBJ1-1; D remains ambiguous. The CDR3 has 13 residues. V lost 2 bases, J lost 2 bases, and 6 bases lay in between. Germline V lookup: CDR1 MNHEY, CDR2 SVGAGI. The CDR3 reads CASSYGPNTEAFF. The CDR3 DNA sequence: TGTGCCAGCAGTTACGGGCCTAACACTGAAGCTTTCTTT.

The CDR3, as DNA: TGTGCCAGCAGCCATCCCCGACAGGGCGCCAAAAACATTCAGTACTTC. The encoded protein is CASSHPRQGAKNIQYF. The chain uses TRBV7-2 and TRBJ2-4, with 7 bases matching TRBD1. Trimming took 5 bases from V and 1 from J; bases not matched to a gene: 8. Germline V lookup: CDR1 SGHTA, CDR2 FQGNSA. CDR3 length equals 16 residues.

The chain recombines TRBV5-1 with TRBJ2-6; unclear D gene. V was pared by 0 bases and J by 0 bases, with 10 bases between. This CDR3 region has 17 residues. Germline assignment: CDR1 SGHRS and CDR2 YFSETQ. CDR3 nucleotides: TGCGCCAGCAGCTTGGGTTTCGCCGGCTCTGGGGCCAACGTCCTGACTTTC. Translated: CASSLGFAGSGANVLTF.